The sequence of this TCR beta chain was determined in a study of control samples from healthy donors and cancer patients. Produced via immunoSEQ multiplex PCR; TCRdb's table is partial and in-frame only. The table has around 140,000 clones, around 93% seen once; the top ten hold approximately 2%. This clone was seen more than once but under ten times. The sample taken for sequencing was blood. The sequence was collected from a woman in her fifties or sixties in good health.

CDR3 DNA: TGCGCCAGCAGCTTAGGGCGGTTCGGGGGCTCTGGAAACACCATATATTTT. Protein product: CASSLGRFGGSGNTIYF. This sequence joins TRBV5-1 and TRBJ1-3; a weak D match, TRBD1 (5 bases). The CDR3 has 17 amino acids. Between the trimmed V and J ends, which lost 2 bases and 0 bases, there was a span of 15 bases. Germline V gene sequence: CDR1 SGHRS, CDR2 YFSETQ.